Listed below are T cell receptor beta chains from one sample, sequenced in a study of PD-L1 blockade in urothelial cancer. Sequenced by immunoSEQ multiplex PCR; TCRdb stores in-frame clones only, minus some. This repertoire shows about 120,000 clones, 75% to 90% found once; its top ten account for over 1.5%. The sequences come from PBMCs, collected around atezolizumab (anti-PD-L1) treatment. These receptors all come from a man aged 55 to 70 with urothelial cancer. The CDR3 runs from the conserved cysteine through the conserved F or W. Each record gives: J gene, V gene, clone size, D gene, CDR3 protein, CDR3 DNA. A D gene is named only where the DNA matches it firmly. Some rows mark clone size as missing; the rest say once, few, many or name a class of expanded clone.

TRBJ1-1	TRBV7-9	NA	NA	CASSLRGEAFF	TGTGCCAGCAGCTTAAGGGGTGAAGCTTTCTTT
TRBJ2-7	TRBV10-2	NA	TRBD1	CASTSGQQHYEQYF	TGCGCCAGCACTTCGGGACAGCAACACTACGAGCAGTACTTC
TRBJ2-3	TRBV28	NA	NA	CASSLGVDTQYF	TGTGCCAGCAGTTTGGGCGTAGATACGCAGTATTTT
TRBJ2-3	TRBV7-2	once	NA	CASSVRQGTDTQYF	TGTGCCAGCAGCGTCAGACAGGGCACAGATACGCAGTATTTT
TRBJ2-7	TRBV6-1	NA	TRBD1	CASSLGQVGDEQYF	TGTGCCAGCAGTCTTGGACAGGTGGGGGACGAGCAGTACTTC
TRBJ1-6	TRBV6-1	NA	NA	CASSEETVSPLHF	TGTGCCAGCAGTGAGGAGACGGTTTCACCCCTCCACTTT
TRBJ2-1	TRBV18	NA	NA	CASSPRTYEQFF	TGTGCCAGCTCACCACGGACTTATGAGCAGTTCTTC
TRBJ1-2	TRBV10-3	NA	NA	CAISESSYGYTF	TGTGCCATCAGTGAGTCGAGCTATGGCTACACCTTC
TRBJ1-6	TRBV9	NA	NA	CASSVGQDGNSPLHF	TGTGCCAGCAGCGTAGGACAGGACGGTAATTCACCCCTCCACTTT
TRBJ2-1	TRBV6-1	NA	TRBD2	CASSEAQAGVSEQFF	TGTGCCAGCAGTGAAGCTCAAGCGGGAGTCTCCGAGCAGTTCTTC
TRBJ1-6	TRBV6-5	NA	NA	CASSYPGGPNSPLHF	TGTGCCAGCAGTTACCCGGGGGGGCCTAATTCACCCCTCCACTTT
TRBJ1-4	TRBV5-1	NA	NA	CASSFLGRNEKLFF	TGCGCCAGCAGCTTCCTGGGGAGAAATGAAAAACTGTTTTTT
TRBJ2-7	TRBV7-9	NA	TRBD2	CASSQGGLYEQYF	TGTGCCAGCAGCCAGGGAGGGCTTTACGAGCAGTACTTC
TRBJ2-5	TRBV19	NA	TRBD1	CASSRRQGGVETQYF	TGTGCCAGTAGTAGGAGACAGGGGGGAGTGGAGACCCAGTACTTC
TRBJ1-5	TRBV2	once	NA	CAGGVNQPQHF	TGTGCGGGGGGGGTAAATCAGCCCCAGCATTTT
TRBJ2-1	TRBV7-2	NA	NA	CASSGRLVTEQFF	TGTGCCAGCAGCGGAAGACTAGTAACTGAGCAGTTCTTC
TRBJ2-7	TRBV10-3	NA	TRBD1	CAISPGTGSYEQYF	TGTGCCATCTCGCCGGGGACAGGGTCCTACGAGCAGTACTTC
TRBJ2-5	TRBV5-1	NA	TRBD2	CASSFSGGLQETQYF	TGCGCCAGCAGCTTTAGCGGGGGGCTTCAAGAGACCCAGTACTTC
TRBJ2-2	TRBV4-1	NA	TRBD2	CASSQADLAGEGTGELFF	TGCGCCAGCAGCCAGGCCGATCTAGCGGGAGAGGGAACCGGGGAGCTGTTTTTT
TRBJ1-1	TRBV7-3	NA	TRBD1	CASSSDRGRVAFF	TGTGCCAGCAGCTCTGACAGGGGGCGTGTAGCTTTCTTT
TRBJ1-2	TRBV11-3	NA	TRBD1	CASSLGQGARGYTF	TGTGCCAGCAGCTTGGGACAGGGGGCGCGTGGCTACACCTTC
TRBJ2-2	TRBV30	NA	NA	CAWWGVGLTGELFF	TGTGCCTGGTGGGGAGTGGGCCTCACCGGGGAGCTGTTTTTT
TRBJ1-1	TRBV5-4	NA	NA	CASSQDSLSFTEAFF	TGTGCCAGCAGCCAAGACAGTTTAAGCTTCACTGAAGCTTTCTTT
TRBJ1-5	TRBV19	NA	TRBD1	CASSTRDRGHQPQHF	TGTGCCAGTAGTACGCGGGACAGGGGGCATCAGCCCCAGCATTTT
TRBJ2-4	TRBV2	NA	TRBD1	CASSEAGRGPKNIQYF	TGTGCCAGCAGTGAAGCAGGCAGGGGGCCCAAAAACATTCAGTACTTC
TRBJ2-5	TRBV18	NA	NA	CASSPAEGETQYF	TGTGCCAGCTCACCGGCCGAGGGTGAGACCCAGTACTTC